The source of this T cell receptor (beta chain) is a study of cytomegalovirus exposure and HLA in healthy donors. Findings and caveats of the study: Some 150 TCR beta chains were listed as cytomegalovirus-associated. Rarity characterized most TCR sequences, yet some public TCRs appeared in many donors. Among immune exposure information, only CMV serostatus was available. Reported findings show TCR beta sequences accurately forecast HLA-A and HLA-B alleles in most subjects.

Germline loops: CDR1 MNHNS, CDR2 SASEGT. Trimming cost V 7 bases and J 2 bases, with 17 bases left between them. CDR3 length: 15 amino acids. Comment on this clone: No antigen is known for it.

The PCR was carried out with 60 Vbeta primers and 13 Jbeta primers. Clones were sequenced by immunoSEQ multiplex PCR, and TCRdb holds only the in-frame ones, with some missing. The table has 200,000 or so clones, approximately 80% seen once. The TCR sequence derives from a young woman in good health and CMV-seropositive. The J gene is TRBJ2-5, the V gene TRBV6-1; D may be TRBD1 (6 bases). The sample consisted of PBMCs. DNA for the CDR3: TGTGCCAGCACTTCCAATCGCGGACAGCAAGAGACCCAGTACTTC. Translated: CASTSNRGQQETQYF.